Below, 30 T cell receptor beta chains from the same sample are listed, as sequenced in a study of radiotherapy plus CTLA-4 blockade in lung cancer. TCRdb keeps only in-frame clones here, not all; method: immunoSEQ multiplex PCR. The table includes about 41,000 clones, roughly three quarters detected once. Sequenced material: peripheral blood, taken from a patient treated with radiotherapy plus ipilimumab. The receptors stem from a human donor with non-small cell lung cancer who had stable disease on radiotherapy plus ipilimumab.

The CDR3 loop is CASTLLPGLAGNTGELFF. CDR3 sequence (DNA): TGTGCCAGCACCCTCCTCCCCGGACTAGCGGGGAACACCGGGGAGCTGTTTTTT. This chain connects TRBV7-2 to TRBJ2-2, with 11 bases fitting TRBD2. V lost 7 bases and J lost 1; bases outside the gene matches: 11. The CDR3 totals 18 residues. CDR1 SGHTA and CDR2 FQGNSA come from the germline V gene. Together with reference TRBV7-2 and TRBJ2-2, the CDR3 gives the full variable domain: GAGVSQSPSNKVTEKGKDVELRCDPISGHTALYWYRQSLGQGLEFLIYFQGNSAPDKSGLPSDRFSAERTGGSVSTLTIQRTQQEDSAVYLCASTLLPGLAGNTGELFFGEGSRLTVL.

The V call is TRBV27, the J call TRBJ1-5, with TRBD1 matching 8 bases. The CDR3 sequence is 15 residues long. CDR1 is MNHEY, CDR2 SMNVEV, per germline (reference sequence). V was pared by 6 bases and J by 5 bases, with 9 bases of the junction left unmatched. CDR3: CASSPGQGFYQPQHF. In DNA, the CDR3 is TGTGCCAGCAGCCCTGGACAGGGTTTTTATCAGCCCCAGCATTTT.

This CDR3 is CAWTGEDIQETQYF. DNA for the CDR3: TGTGCCTGGACAGGGGAAGACATACAAGAGACCCAGTACTTC. The rearrangement links TRBV30 to TRBJ2-5, with D possibly matching TRBD1 (6 bases). The CDR3 spans 14 residues. Germline V CDR1 and CDR2: GTSNPN, SVGIG (reference sequence). V lost 4 bases and J lost 2, with 14 bases in between.

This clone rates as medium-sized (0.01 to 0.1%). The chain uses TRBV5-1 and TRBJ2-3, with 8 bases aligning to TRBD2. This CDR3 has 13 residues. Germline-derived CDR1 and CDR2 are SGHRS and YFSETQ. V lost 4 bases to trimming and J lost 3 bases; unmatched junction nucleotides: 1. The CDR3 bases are TGCGCCAGCAGCGGCGGGGGGACAGATACGCAGTATTTT. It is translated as CASSGGGTDTQYF. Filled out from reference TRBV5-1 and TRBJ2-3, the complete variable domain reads KAGVTQTPRYLIKTRGQQVTLSCSPISGHRSVSWYQQTPGQGLQFLFEYFSETQRNKGNFPGRFSGRQFSNSRSEMNVSTLELGDSALYLCASSGGGTDTQYFGPGTRLTVL.

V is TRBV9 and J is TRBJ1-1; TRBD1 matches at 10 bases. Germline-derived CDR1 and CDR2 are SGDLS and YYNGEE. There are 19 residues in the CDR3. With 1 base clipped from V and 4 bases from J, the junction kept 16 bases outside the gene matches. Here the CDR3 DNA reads TGTGCCAGCAGCGTAAGTACCCCGGGACAGGGGAGTTTTGGCACTGAAGCTTTCTTT. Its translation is CASSVSTPGQGSFGTEAFF.

The CDR3 region is CASSFGPGGELFF. The DNA for the CDR3 is TGCGCCAGCAGCTTCGGACCAGGCGGGGAGCTGTTTTTT. The chain joins TRBV5-1 to TRBJ2-2; D unclear. Germline V gene data show CDR1 as SGHRS and CDR2 as YFSETQ. The CDR3 loop spans 13 amino acids. V lost 2 bases to trimming and J lost 7 bases, with 9 bases between them.

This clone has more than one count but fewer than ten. As DNA, the CDR3 is TGTGCCAGTAGTACTGGAAACACCATATATTTT. Translated, it gives CASSTGNTIYF. The J gene is TRBJ1-3, the V gene TRBV19, with D unresolved. The V end lost 4 bases, the J end lost 2 bases, and 0 bases lay between the germline ends. There are 11 residues in the CDR3. Germline-derived CDR1 and CDR2 are LNHDA and SQIVND (reference sequence). The variable domain in full, completed from reference TRBV19 and TRBJ1-3, reads DGGITQSPKYLFRKEGQNVTLSCEQNLNHDAMYWYRQDPGQGLRLIYYSQIVNDFQKGDIAEGYSVSREKKESFPLTVTSAQKNPTAFYLCASSTGNTIYFGEGSWLTVV.

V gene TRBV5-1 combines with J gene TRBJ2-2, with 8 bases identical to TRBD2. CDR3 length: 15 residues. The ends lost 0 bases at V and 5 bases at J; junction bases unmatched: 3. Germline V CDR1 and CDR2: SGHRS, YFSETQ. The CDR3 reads CASSLGTSRTGELFF. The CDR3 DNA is TGCGCCAGCAGCTTGGGGACTAGCAGGACCGGGGAGCTGTTTTTT.

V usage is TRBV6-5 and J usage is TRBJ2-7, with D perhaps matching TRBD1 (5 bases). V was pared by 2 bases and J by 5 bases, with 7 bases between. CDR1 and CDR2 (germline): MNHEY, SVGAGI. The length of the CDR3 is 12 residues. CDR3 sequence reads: CASSYAGNEQYF. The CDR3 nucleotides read TGTGCCAGCAGTTACGCAGGGAACGAGCAGTACTTC.

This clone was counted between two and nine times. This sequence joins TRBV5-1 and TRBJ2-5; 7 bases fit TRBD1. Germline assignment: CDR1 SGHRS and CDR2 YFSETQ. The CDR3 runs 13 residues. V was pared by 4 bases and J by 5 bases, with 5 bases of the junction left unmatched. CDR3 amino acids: CASSPTGAETQYF. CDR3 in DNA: TGCGCCAGCAGCCCTACAGGGGCGGAGACCCAGTACTTC.

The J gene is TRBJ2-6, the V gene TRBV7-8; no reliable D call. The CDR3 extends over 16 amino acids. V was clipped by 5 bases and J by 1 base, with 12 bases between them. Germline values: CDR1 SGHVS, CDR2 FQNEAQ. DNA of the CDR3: TGTGCCAGCAGCCTCGAGTTCAGATCTGGGGCCAACGTCCTGACTTTC. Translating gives CASSLEFRSGANVLTF.

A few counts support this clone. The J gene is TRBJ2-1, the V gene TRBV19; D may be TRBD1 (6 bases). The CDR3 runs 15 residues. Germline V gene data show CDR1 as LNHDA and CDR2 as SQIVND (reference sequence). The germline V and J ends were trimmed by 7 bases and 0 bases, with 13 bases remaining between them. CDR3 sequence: CASKDRRSSYNEQFF. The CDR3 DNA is TGTGCCAGTAAAGACAGGCGAAGCTCCTACAATGAGCAGTTCTTC.

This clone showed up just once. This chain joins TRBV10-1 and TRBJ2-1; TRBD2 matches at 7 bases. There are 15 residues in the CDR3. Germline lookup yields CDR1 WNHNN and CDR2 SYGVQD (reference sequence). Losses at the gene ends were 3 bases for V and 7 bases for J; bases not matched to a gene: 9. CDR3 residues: CASSDLTSSSNEQFF. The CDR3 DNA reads TGCGCCAGCAGTGACTTGACTAGCTCGTCAAATGAGCAGTTCTTC.

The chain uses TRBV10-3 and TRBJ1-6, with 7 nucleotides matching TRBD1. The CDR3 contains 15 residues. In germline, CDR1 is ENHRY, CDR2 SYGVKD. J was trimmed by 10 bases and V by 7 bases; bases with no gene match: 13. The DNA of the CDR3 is TGTGCCATCAACGAACAGGGGAGCGGTAACTCACCCCTCCACTTT. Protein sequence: CAINEQGSGNSPLHF.

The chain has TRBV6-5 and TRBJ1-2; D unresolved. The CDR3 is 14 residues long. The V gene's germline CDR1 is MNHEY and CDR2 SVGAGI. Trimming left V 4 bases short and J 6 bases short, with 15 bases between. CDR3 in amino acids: CASSSHPLRDGYTF. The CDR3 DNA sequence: TGTGCCAGCAGTTCACACCCGCTCCGAGATGGCTACACCTTC.

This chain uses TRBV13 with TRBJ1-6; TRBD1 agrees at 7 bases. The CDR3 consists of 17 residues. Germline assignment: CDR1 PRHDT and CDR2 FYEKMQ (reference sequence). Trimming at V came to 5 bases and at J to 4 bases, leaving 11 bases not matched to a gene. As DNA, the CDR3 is TGTGCCAGCAGCCTTCAACTCAGGGGGAGGTATAATTCACCCCTCCACTTT. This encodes CASSLQLRGRYNSPLHF.

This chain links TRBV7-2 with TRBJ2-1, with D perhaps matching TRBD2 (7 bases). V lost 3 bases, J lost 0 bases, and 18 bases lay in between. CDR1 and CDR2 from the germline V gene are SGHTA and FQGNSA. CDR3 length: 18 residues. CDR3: CASSFPTGGRSSYNEQFF. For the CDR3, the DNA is TGTGCCAGCAGCTTCCCAACGGGGGGCCGAAGCTCCTACAATGAGCAGTTCTTC.

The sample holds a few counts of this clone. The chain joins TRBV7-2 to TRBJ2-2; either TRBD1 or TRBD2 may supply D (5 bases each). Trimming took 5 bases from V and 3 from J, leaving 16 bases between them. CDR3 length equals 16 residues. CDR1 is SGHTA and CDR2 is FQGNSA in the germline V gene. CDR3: CASSLVWGLDTGELFF. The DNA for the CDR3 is TGTGCCAGCAGCCTAGTCTGGGGGTTGGACACCGGGGAGCTGTTTTTT.

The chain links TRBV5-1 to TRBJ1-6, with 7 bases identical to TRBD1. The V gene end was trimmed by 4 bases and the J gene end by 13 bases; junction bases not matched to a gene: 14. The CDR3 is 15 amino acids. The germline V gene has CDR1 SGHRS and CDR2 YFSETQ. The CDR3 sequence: CASSPGQSRELPLHF. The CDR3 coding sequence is TGCGCCAGCAGCCCGGGACAGTCCCGGGAGTTGCCCCTCCACTTT.

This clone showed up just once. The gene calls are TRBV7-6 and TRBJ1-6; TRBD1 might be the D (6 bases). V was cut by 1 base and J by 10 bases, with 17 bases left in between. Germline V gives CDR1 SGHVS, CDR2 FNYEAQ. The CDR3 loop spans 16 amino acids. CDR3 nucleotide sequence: TGTGCCAGCAGCTTAGGGTCAGGGGTCGGGCTCTCACCCCTCCACTTT. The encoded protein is CASSLGSGVGLSPLHF.

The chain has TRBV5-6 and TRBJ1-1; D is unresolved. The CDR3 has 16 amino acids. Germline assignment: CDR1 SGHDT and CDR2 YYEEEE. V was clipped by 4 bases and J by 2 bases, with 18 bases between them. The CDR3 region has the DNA TGTGCCAGCAGCCCCCGGCTCCAGGCCTTCAACACTGAAGCTTTCTTT. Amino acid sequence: CASSPRLQAFNTEAFF.

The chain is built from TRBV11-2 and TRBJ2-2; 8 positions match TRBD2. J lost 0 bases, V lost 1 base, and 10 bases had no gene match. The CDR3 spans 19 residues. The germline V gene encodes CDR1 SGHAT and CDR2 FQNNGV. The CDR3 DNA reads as TGTGCCAGCAGCTTAGCGTTGGATGCGGGACTAGCGAACACCGGGGAGCTGTTTTTT. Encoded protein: CASSLALDAGLANTGELFF.

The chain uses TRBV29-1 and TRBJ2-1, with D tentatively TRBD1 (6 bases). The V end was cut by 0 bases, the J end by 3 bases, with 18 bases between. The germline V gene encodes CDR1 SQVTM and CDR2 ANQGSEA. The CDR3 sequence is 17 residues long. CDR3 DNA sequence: TGCAGCGTTGAAGATCCGACGTCAGGGGTCCGCTACAATGAGCAGTTCTTC. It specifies CSVEDPTSGVRYNEQFF.

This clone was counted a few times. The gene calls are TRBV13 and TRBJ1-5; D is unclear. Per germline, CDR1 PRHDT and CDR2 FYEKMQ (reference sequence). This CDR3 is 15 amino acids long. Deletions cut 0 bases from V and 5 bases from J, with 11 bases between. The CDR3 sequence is CASSLGRGPYQPQHF. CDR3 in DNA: TGTGCCAGCAGCTTAGGCCGAGGACCGTATCAGCCCCAGCATTTT.

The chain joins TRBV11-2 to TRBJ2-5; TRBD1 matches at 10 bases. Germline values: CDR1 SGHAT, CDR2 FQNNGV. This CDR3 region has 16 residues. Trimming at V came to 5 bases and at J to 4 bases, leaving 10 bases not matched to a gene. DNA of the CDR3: TGTGCCAGCAGCACTATTCTAGACAGGGGGCGAGAGACCCAGTACTTC. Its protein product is CASSTILDRGRETQYF.

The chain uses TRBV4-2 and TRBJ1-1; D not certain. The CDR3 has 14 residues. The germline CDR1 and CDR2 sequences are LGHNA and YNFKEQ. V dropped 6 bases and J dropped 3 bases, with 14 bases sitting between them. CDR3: CASRGRGSDTEAFF. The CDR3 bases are TGTGCCAGCAGAGGGCGAGGATCGGACACTGAAGCTTTCTTT.

CDR3 in amino acids: CASSPRGGDIPTHTDTQYF. CDR3 nucleotides: TGTGCCAGCAGCCCCCGAGGGGGAGACATTCCCACACACACAGATACGCAGTATTTT. This chain uses TRBV28 with TRBJ2-3, with TRBD1 as a possible D gene (6 bases). The V and J ends lost 6 bases and 2 bases respectively, with 27 bases between them. Germline lookup yields CDR1 MDHEN and CDR2 SYDVKM. The CDR3 runs 19 residues.

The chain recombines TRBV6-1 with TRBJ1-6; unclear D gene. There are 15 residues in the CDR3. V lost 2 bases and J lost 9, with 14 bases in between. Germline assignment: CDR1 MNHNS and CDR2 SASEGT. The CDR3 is CASSEIVALGSPLHF. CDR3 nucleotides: TGTGCCAGCAGTGAAATAGTAGCTTTGGGTTCACCCCTCCACTTT.

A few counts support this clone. The CDR3 nucleotides are TGTGCCAGCAGCCTAATACCGGGAAATTCACCCCTCCACTTT. Encoded protein: CASSLIPGNSPLHF. V is TRBV14 and J is TRBJ1-6; D uncertain. Deletions cut 4 bases from V and 7 bases from J, with 11 bases between. The CDR3 runs 14 residues. Germline CDR1 is SGHDN and CDR2 is FVKESK.

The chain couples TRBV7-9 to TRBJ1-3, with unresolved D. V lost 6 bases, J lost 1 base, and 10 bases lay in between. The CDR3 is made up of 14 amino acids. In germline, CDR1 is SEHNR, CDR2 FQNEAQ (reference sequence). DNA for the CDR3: TGTGCCAGCAGATACGGGAGTTCTGGAAACACCATATATTTT. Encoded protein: CASRYGSSGNTIYF.